This paragraph covers one T cell receptor beta chain sequence. Its target is not known. A second PCR, run for roughly 7 to 11 cycles, used a sample-barcoded 5' primer plus a J-beta primer mix. Each cDNA molecule carried a tag from a template-switch adaptor that contained 12 random nucleotides. Each CDR3 protein gets one entry after TCRdb re-called the 5' RACE reads with MiXCR. This table has a few hundred thousand distinct CDR3 sequences, over 45% appearing once. The data originate from a study of blood T cells in healthy people across ages. Study findings and constraints: Donors of long life had a larger count of naive CD4+ cells and greater diversity than aged donors.

CDR3 length: 17 amino acids. Looked up from germline, CDR1 is DFQATT and CDR2 is SNEGSKA (reference sequence). J gave up 0 bases and V 3 bases, and 7 bases lay outside the gene matches. V is TRBV20-1 and J is TRBJ2-6; 8 nucleotides match TRBD1. Sequencing used blood. The sequence was obtained from a man between 60 and 75 years old in good health. CDR3 residues: CSASPAGGRSGANVLTF. The CDR3 nucleotides are TGCAGTGCTAGTCCGGCAGGGGGCCGCTCTGGGGCCAACGTCCTGACTTTC.